The TCR beta chain under discussion was sequenced for a study of beta chain features in type 1 diabetes. Every bit of the isolated RNA underwent reverse transcription, so sequencing read expressed TCRB transcripts. The method was immunoSEQ multiplex PCR; TCRdb's version includes in-frame clones alone and lacks a portion of them. The data show about 320,000 clones, around 15% seen once. V lost 1 base, J lost 0 bases, and 9 bases lay in between. Germline V CDR1 and CDR2: SGHVS, FNYEAQ. This CDR3 contains 15 residues. This TCR derives from a man aged 25 to 40 in good health. The chain has TRBV7-6 and TRBJ2-5; D not certain. Sequencing input: central memory CD4+ T cells from blood. Here the CDR3 DNA reads TGTGCCAGCAGCTTAGTGTATGGTTACCAAGAGACCCAGTACTTC. It translates to CASSLVYGYQETQYF.